What follows describes a single T cell receptor (beta chain). Its antigen is not identified. The use of a sample-barcoded 5' primer and a J-beta primer mix characterized a second PCR of roughly 6 to 11 cycles. TCRdb used MiXCR to reprocess the 5' RACE reads, holding one entry per CDR3 protein. The data show roughly 700,000 distinct CDR3 sequences, approximately 49% seen once. This CDR3 has 12 residues. The trim removed 2 bases at V and 7 bases at J, leaving 4 bases unmatched. From germline, CDR1 is GTSNPN and CDR2 SVGIG (reference sequence). This sample is part of a study of blood T cells in healthy people across ages. Study summary: Template switching captured about one barcoded beta molecule per two T cells. Whole-study results and caveats: As naive T cell percentage varied, TCR beta diversity correlated strongly with it.

The specimen sequenced was blood. The sequence was obtained from a woman aged 60-75 years in good health. V is TRBV30 and J is TRBJ2-5, with 7 bases lining up with TRBD2. Here the CDR3 DNA reads TGTGCCTGGAGTCTTTGGGAGGGGACCCAGTACTTC. It encodes CAWSLWEGTQYF.